This T cell receptor (beta chain) was captured by sequencing in a study of T cell responses to AZD1222 COVID-19 vaccine. Looking at the study overall: It was second doses at about 4 or about 12 weeks that were pooled.

As concerns this clone: Antigen unknown.

Assay used: immunoSEQ multiplex PCR; TCRdb lists only in-frame clones, some missing. The sample consists of roughly 120,000 clones, about 90% of them appearing once. Study-level points and caveats: Among those given AZD1222, only 5 to 7 were seropositive at baseline.

Germline lookup yields CDR1 MDHEN and CDR2 SYDVKM. V lost 5 bases to trimming and J lost 4 bases; unmatched junction nucleotides: 9. The CDR3 has 17 amino acids. This sequence joins TRBV28 and TRBJ2-1, with TRBD2 matching over 12 bases. The input for sequencing was peripheral blood, taken on day 0 of AZD1222 vaccination. This TCR was recovered from an adult in good health. CDR3 nucleotides: TGTGCCAGCAGTCCATCGTCCGGGACTAGCGGGTACAATGAGCAGTTCTTC. It is translated as CASSPSSGTSGYNEQFF.